A single sample is the source of the 14 T cell receptor beta chains below, sequenced in a study of blood T cell repertoires in COVID-19. Sequencing used immunoSEQ multiplex PCR; TCRdb keeps in-frame clones, though not all of them. The data hold about 280,000 clones, with around 85% observed a single time. Sequencing was done on a sample of peripheral blood. These receptors came from a woman aged 70-85 years with acute or convalescent COVID-19.

The V and J genes are TRBV27 and TRBJ1-5, with a possible D match to TRBD1 (5 bases). The CDR3 is 17 residues long. With 4 bases removed from V and 7 bases from J, the gap between germline ends came to 23 bases. Germline assignment: CDR1 MNHEY and CDR2 SMNVEV (reference sequence). CDR3 nucleotide sequence: TGTGCCAGCAGTTCGAGTGCGGCAGGGCAAGTTTGGCAGCCCCAGCATTTT. Translated, it gives CASSSSAAGQVWQPQHF.

There are a few counts of this clone. The same CDR3 arises from other DNA sequences in this sample as well. The gene calls are TRBV27 and TRBJ1-2; D might be TRBD1 (6 bases). CDR1 and CDR2 (germline): MNHEY, SMNVEV (reference sequence). V dropped 3 bases and J dropped 5 bases, with 10 bases sitting between them. The CDR3 is made up of 13 amino acids. CDR3 DNA sequence: TGTGCCAGCAGTTTCAGGGGACGATATGGCTACACCTTC. As protein: CASSFRGRYGYTF.

CDR3 sequence: CASSLPGGGDGTDTQYF. The CDR3 bases are TGCGCCAGCAGCTTGCCAGGGGGCGGAGATGGCACAGATACGCAGTATTTT. The gene calls are TRBV5-1 and TRBJ2-3; TRBD1 matches 8 bases. The CDR3 has 17 amino acids. The germline CDR1 and CDR2 sequences are SGHRS and YFSETQ. Trimming took 1 base from V and 1 from J; bases not matched to a gene: 8.

V usage is TRBV21-1 and J usage is TRBJ2-7; the DNA was not compared with TRBD2, the D call given in the table. TRBV21-1 is a documented pseudogene. The CDR3 has 13 amino acids. The CDR3 DNA reads as TGTGCCATCACGGGGGGGCGATGTATCGAGCAGTACTTC. It specifies CAITGGRCIEQYF.

The chain couples TRBV5-1 to TRBJ2-7; 7 bases are shared with TRBD1. The CDR3 has 13 residues. Looked up from germline, CDR1 is SGHRS and CDR2 is YFSETQ. The V and J ends lost 3 bases and 6 bases, in that order; junction bases with no gene match: 6. The CDR3 DNA sequence: TGCGCCAGCAGCTCAACAGGGGTTAGCGAGCAGTACTTC. The encoded protein is CASSSTGVSEQYF. The full variable domain, completed using reference TRBV5-1 and TRBJ2-7, is KAGVTQTPRYLIKTRGQQVTLSCSPISGHRSVSWYQQTPGQGLQFLFEYFSETQRNKGNFPGRFSGRQFSNSRSEMNVSTLELGDSALYLCASSSTGVSEQYFGPGTRLTVT.

This clone was detected only once. The chain uses TRBV5-6 and TRBJ2-7; 7 bases map to TRBD2. The length of the CDR3 is 13 residues. Germline V lookup: CDR1 SGHDT, CDR2 YYEEEE. V trimming: 7 bases; J trimming: 4 bases; junction bases outside the gene matches: 8. CDR3 in DNA: TGTGCCAGCGCCCGGAGGGGAGGGTACGAGCAGTACTTC. This encodes CASARRGGYEQYF.

The chain has TRBV5-1 and TRBJ2-6, with 7 bases lining up with TRBD1. J gave up 0 bases and V 4 bases, and 16 bases lay outside the gene matches. CDR1 and CDR2 (germline): SGHRS, YFSETQ. This CDR3 is 20 amino acids long. For the CDR3, the DNA is TGCGCCAGCAGCCTGTGGGCTACAGGGGCCGCGTCCTCTGGGGCCAACGTCCTGACTTTC. It codes for CASSLWATGAASSGANVLTF.

CDR3 nucleotides: TGTGCCTGGAGTGACGGACAGAGCAATCAGCCCCAGCATTTT. Protein product: CAWSDGQSNQPQHF. The chain uses TRBV30 and TRBJ1-5; D possibly corresponds to TRBD1 (6 bases). CDR3 size: 14 residues. Trimming took off 1 base at V and 1 base at J, with 8 bases between the two ends. Germline V gives CDR1 GTSNPN, CDR2 SVGIG (reference sequence).

This clone was observed once. J is TRBJ2-1 and V is TRBV7-2; 8 bases agree with TRBD1. V trimming: 10 bases; J trimming: 5 bases; junction bases outside the gene matches: 13. CDR3 size: 15 residues. Germline-derived CDR1 and CDR2 are SGHTA and FQGNSA. The CDR3 DNA follows: TGTGCCATTCCCGTGGGGGGACAGGTGCACAATGAGCAGTTCTTC. This gives the protein CAIPVGGQVHNEQFF.

CDR3 residues: CASSERGANEQFF. The CDR3, as DNA: TGTGCCAGCAGCGAACGCGGAGCCAATGAGCAGTTCTTC. The gene calls are TRBV11-2 and TRBJ2-1; D is uncertain. The CDR3 has 13 amino acids. Between the trimmed V and J ends, which lost 5 bases and 6 bases, there was a span of 11 bases. Looked up from germline, CDR1 is SGHAT and CDR2 is FQNNGV.

This chain joins TRBV19 and TRBJ1-1; TRBD1 matches 7 bases. Germline-derived CDR1 and CDR2 are LNHDA and SQIVND (reference sequence). The CDR3 spans 15 residues. With V trimmed by 3 bases and J by 0 bases, 4 bases remained unmatched. The CDR3, as DNA: TGTGCCAGTAGTATTGGACAGGCTATGAACACTGAAGCTTTCTTT. Translating gives CASSIGQAMNTEAFF.

V and J are TRBV18 and TRBJ2-7; possibly TRBD1 for D (5 bases). V shed 3 bases and J shed 3 bases, with 9 bases lying between them. The germline gives CDR1 KGHSH, CDR2 LQKENI. This CDR3 has 13 amino acids. The CDR3, as DNA: TGTGCCAGCTCACCTTCCAGGGTCTACGAGCAGTACTTC. Protein product: CASSPSRVYEQYF.

This clone was detected only once. The chain is built from TRBV27 and TRBJ1-1; possibly TRBD1 for D (6 bases). Germline CDR1 MNHEY, CDR2 SMNVEV (reference sequence). The CDR3 runs 16 residues. V gave up 3 bases and J gave up 0 bases, with 14 bases separating them. The CDR3 DNA is TGTGCCAGCAGTTTGACCACAGGGATGATGAACACTGAAGCTTTCTTT. Translating it yields CASSLTTGMMNTEAFF.

The chain joins TRBV3-1 (or the pseudogene TRBV3-2) to TRBJ1-2; TRBD1 matches at 8 bases. Germline CDR1 reads LGHDT; CDR2 reads YNNKEL (reference sequence). J lost 8 bases, V lost 4 bases, and 6 bases had no gene match. The CDR3 is made up of 13 amino acids. The CDR3 nucleotides read TGTGCCAGCAGCCCGGACAGGGCTCGGGGCTACACCTTC. Its protein product is CASSPDRARGYTF.